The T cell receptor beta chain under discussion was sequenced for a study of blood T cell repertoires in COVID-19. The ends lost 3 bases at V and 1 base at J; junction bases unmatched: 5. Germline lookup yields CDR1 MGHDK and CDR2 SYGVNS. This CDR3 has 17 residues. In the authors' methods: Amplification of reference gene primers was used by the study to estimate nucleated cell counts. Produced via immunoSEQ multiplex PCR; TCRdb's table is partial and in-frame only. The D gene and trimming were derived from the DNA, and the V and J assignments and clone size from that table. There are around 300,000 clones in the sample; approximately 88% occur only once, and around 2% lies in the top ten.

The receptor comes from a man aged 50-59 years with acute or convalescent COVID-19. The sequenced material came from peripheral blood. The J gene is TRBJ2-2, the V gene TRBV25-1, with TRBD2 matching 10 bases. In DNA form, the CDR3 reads TGTGCCAGCAGTGAGATAGCGGGGGGCGTGAACACCGGGGAGCTGTTTTTT. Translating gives CASSEIAGGVNTGELFF.